This TCR beta chain was captured by sequencing in a study of cytomegalovirus exposure and HLA in healthy donors (dated by TCRdb to 2015 to 2018). For the study in its entirety: An earlier analysis of a few hundred of the donors reported 276 Gb of sequence data and 117 million unique TCR beta sequences obtained from about 170 million T cells. An early release covering just under 650 HLA-typed donors comprised about 290 gigabases of sequencing data and around 80 million unique TCR sequences. Of the 300 to 500 genotyped donors, less than 85% were placed in the genetic ancestry cluster associated with self-reported Caucasian donors. The aim of the study was to test whether cataloging public T cell receptors could identify signatures of past pathogen exposure. The study used immunosequencing to profile the T cell repertoires of approximately 650 subjects and linked those repertoires to cytomegalovirus serostatus. In addition to the first cohort of hundreds of subjects, a separate validation cohort of approximately 110 different subjects was used. To predict cytomegalovirus infection status, the study combined high-throughput TCR immunosequencing, statistical association of individual TCRs with disease status, and machine learning. To study patterns of TCR occurrence, a later analysis re-analyzed previously published TCR beta repertoires from 700 or so donors and added high-resolution HLA genotyping. Rather than drawing on any new phenotypic data, the later analysis identified candidate immune exposures from TCR beta sequences and the way those sequences occurred across donors. To decide whether each TCR beta V gene segment behaved as functional or pseudogenic, an earlier analysis of over 500 of the donors relied on high-throughput TCR beta sequencing. Donor age, sex, ethnicity and CMV serostatus were compiled alongside the repertoire data. A later genetic analysis used genome-wide SNP genotypes for 398 of the 666 donors, treating that subset as a discovery cohort. Every discovery cohort repertoire had been produced on one sequencing platform. HLA typing included class I and class II loci at four-digit resolution. Typing coverage varied by locus: roughly 629-640 donors for A, B, C, DRB1 and DQB1; under 550 for DQA1; more than 600 for DPA1; 400 to 480 for DPB1. A handful of DR-DQ haplotypes were handled as single units for association and clustering because linkage in the cohort was strong. Among roughly 400 genotyped donors of the cohort, an average of roughly 230,000 unique TCR beta nucleotide sequences was sequenced per donor, of which 15% to 20% were non-productive. Results and caveats for the whole study, not just this receptor: The authors suggested that the approach could potentially be generalized to other disease states and immunological phenotypes. Most TCR sequences were seen in very few donors, while some public TCRs were found in many individuals. The earlier analysis of approximately 540 of the donors excluded approximately 17 rarely observed V segments, including chromosome 9 orphons, because counts were too low. A later analysis found that TCR association rates varied across HLA loci, with DRB1 alleles showing the most associated TCRs and HLA-C alleles the fewest. In a later analysis, HLA-associated TCR beta chains showed more clonal expansion and lower generation probabilities than non-associated chains that were equally common. A total of some 180 TCR beta chains were listed by the study as associated with cytomegalovirus. A further reported finding was that TCR beta sequences accurately predicted the HLA-A and HLA-B alleles for most subjects in the first cohort. In a later analysis, most CMV-associated TCR beta chains were found to appear HLA-restricted, with HLA associations seemingly driven largely by CMV exposure. HLA typing was unavailable for some donors at each locus, so association tests used only the typed subset. Because the 87-base-pair reads could not distinguish some IMGT-functional V segments, including TRBV6-2 and TRBV6-3, those segments were excluded. According to a later analysis, parvovirus B19, influenza, CMV and Epstein-Barr virus appeared linked to several top co-occurrence clusters. Strong co-occurrence of HLA alleles, especially DR and DQ, made assigning TCR associations to individual alleles difficult. For the cohort, immune exposure information was limited to CMV serostatus. A few of the identified cytomegalovirus-associated TCR beta chains were confirmed in vitro to be specific for cytomegalovirus antigens. A cluster of highly shared sequence variants was judged likely to be a technical artifact of the sequencing pipeline. In a later genetic analysis, fewer N-insertions in productive TCRs were reported among donors in an Asian-associated ancestry cluster than the roughly 670-donor mean. Correlated functional status among segregating V segments might reflect linkage disequilibrium, but an unknown experimental factor could not be ruled out. Only TCR beta chains were sequenced in this cohort, and the absence of alpha or paired-chain data limited detectable features. Cytomegalovirus status was reported to be diagnosed by the classifier with high specificity and sensitivity in both the original and validation cohorts. Sequencing depth was assumed to be roughly uniform across donors in the presence/absence analyses, though that assumption may not hold. A later genetic analysis associated a missense DCLRE1C variant with V-gene and J-gene trimming of TCR beta chains, and an independent cohort replicated the association. At a false discovery rate of 0.05, a later analysis linked about 17,000 TCR beta sequences to specific HLA alleles. In an earlier analysis of approximately 590 of the donors, most TCR beta V segments appeared in productive rearrangements about 87% or about 30% of the time, broadly matching IMGT annotations.

From the germline V gene (reference sequence), CDR1 is SEHNR and CDR2 is FQNEAQ. From its cysteine to its phenylalanine, the CDR3 spans 14 amino acids. This entry keeps only the CDR3 DNA: 42 bases, framed from base 1. Trimming accounts for 4 bases at V and 6 bases at J, while the number of junction bases matched to no gene is 4. About this clone: Its binding antigen is unknown. Base qualities are missing; no much larger clone stands one base away.

The cohort comprised 666 healthy bone marrow donors. Cohort members were all nominally healthy when sampled, although unrecorded immune exposures were likely present. The donor was CMV seronegative and belonged to the group of under 400 seronegative cohort members. A peripheral blood sample was collected from each donor, and TCR beta sequencing was performed on peripheral blood mononuclear cells. Genomic DNA was extracted from the blood cell samples with the Qiagen DNeasy Blood Extraction Kit. The library was generated by the immunoSEQ multiplex PCR assay. For the multiplex PCR, a mixture combining 60 forward primers for TCR Vbeta segments and 13 reverse primers for TCR Jbeta segments was used. Amplification of the CDR3 region of rearranged TCR beta genes was performed with a multiplex PCR assay on genomic DNA. On the Illumina HiSeq System, the amplified TCR beta libraries were sequenced as 87-base-pair reads. In the authors' own workflow: A later analysis counted some 74 million unique TCR beta chains across the 650 to 700 repertoires, and roughly 9.9 million of these chains were shared by at least two donors. Raw reads were error-corrected and collapsed into unique sequences with a nearest-neighbor algorithm that merged closely related sequences to remove PCR and sequencing errors. Alignment of CDR3 sequences to IMGT reference sequences was used to assign V, D and J gene segments. For a sequence to be retained, a match of at least six nucleotides was required to both a V gene segment and a J gene segment. Rearrangements were called productive when the CDR3 lacked stop codons and stayed in frame with V and J; all others were non-productive. CDR3 was defined by IMGT convention, running from the second conserved V-encoded cysteine to the conserved J-encoded phenylalanine. In an earlier analysis of around 600 of the donors, sequences lacking an unambiguous match to a single V gene segment were excluded. An earlier analysis of around 600 of the donors classified V segments as functional when productive rearrangements were above 56.7% and as segregating when the standard deviation between donors was above 5%. To diagnose cytomegalovirus status from the catalog of TCR beta chain sequences, a statistical classification framework was built. In a later analysis, TCR nucleotide sequences were compared against IMGT/GENE-DB human TR gene sequences so that V and J genes could be assigned. In a later analysis, CDR3 sequences and most-parsimonious VDJ recombination scenarios were assigned using the TCRdist pipeline. In a later analysis, each TCR beta chain was defined by its CDR3 amino acid sequence together with its V-gene family, and reads without a unique V-gene family were excluded. A later analysis removed 550 to 650 highly shared, low-generation-probability nucleotide sequences to deal with suspected cross-contamination and a sequencing artifact. In a later analysis, a clonal expansion index was calculated for each public chain from normalized within-repertoire ranks of inferred template counts. In a later analysis, generation probabilities were computed using a VDJ recombination model fitted to out-of-frame rearrangements, and the results were checked against IGoR. In a later analysis, TCR-TCR, TCR-HLA and TCR-CMV co-occurrence was scored with hypergeometric tests, and a repertoire-size bias correction was applied to TCR pairs. False discovery rates were estimated in a later analysis by permuting HLA or CMV assignments 20 times. In a later analysis, co-occurring TCRs were grouped using DBSCAN, and TCRdist sequence similarity was added for clustering within HLA-allele-positive subsets. For co-occurrence clustering, repertoires with fewer than 30,000 or more than 120,000 public chains were excluded, along with five repertoires with anomalous nucleotide sharing. Drawn from immuneACCESS, this table holds only the in-frame rearrangements with V and J called that TCRdb kept. Clones are partly lost; checked studies trace under half to an unresolved V gene and leave the rest unexplained. For V, J and clone size, that table is used; D and trimming come from the DNA. Recorded for this sample are approximately 180,000 clones; about 80% of them occurred a single time. Of the sample, under 2.5% falls within the top ten clones.

The receptor was derived from a woman between 25 and 40 years old in good health and CMV-seronegative. The sequencing sample was made of PBMCs. The chain uses TRBV7-9 and TRBJ1-5; TRBD1 matches 9 bases in the middle. CDR3 region: CASSSQGAGQPQHF. Here is the DNA: TGTGCCAGCAGCTCACAGGGGGCGGGTCAGCCCCAGCATTTT.